Sequencing of this T cell receptor beta chain was carried out in a study of response to subunit inactivated influenza vaccine. General study results and limits: It was the authors' suggestion that each seasonal influenza vaccination recruits few new T cells.

Notes on this clonotype: Antigen: not known.

The CDR3 has 17 residues. Germline V gene lookup returns CDR1 LGHDT and CDR2 YNNKEL (reference sequence). V lost 2 bases and J lost 4; bases outside the gene matches: 8. MiXCR, run by TCRdb on the RT-PCR reads, gives a single entry per CDR3 protein. The sample includes 300,000 to 350,000 distinct CDR3 sequences, roughly 22% of them seen just once. V is TRBV3-1 and J is TRBJ1-4; 9 bases map to TRBD1. The specimen comprised PBMCs from blood, sampled approximately 22 months after vaccination. The clonotype comes from a man aged 50 to 69 who received an inactivated influenza vaccine. The CDR3 nucleotides read TGTGCCAGCAGCCAACGTAACAGGGGGCAAGTTAATGAAAAACTGTTTTTT. Its translation is CASSQRNRGQVNEKLFF.